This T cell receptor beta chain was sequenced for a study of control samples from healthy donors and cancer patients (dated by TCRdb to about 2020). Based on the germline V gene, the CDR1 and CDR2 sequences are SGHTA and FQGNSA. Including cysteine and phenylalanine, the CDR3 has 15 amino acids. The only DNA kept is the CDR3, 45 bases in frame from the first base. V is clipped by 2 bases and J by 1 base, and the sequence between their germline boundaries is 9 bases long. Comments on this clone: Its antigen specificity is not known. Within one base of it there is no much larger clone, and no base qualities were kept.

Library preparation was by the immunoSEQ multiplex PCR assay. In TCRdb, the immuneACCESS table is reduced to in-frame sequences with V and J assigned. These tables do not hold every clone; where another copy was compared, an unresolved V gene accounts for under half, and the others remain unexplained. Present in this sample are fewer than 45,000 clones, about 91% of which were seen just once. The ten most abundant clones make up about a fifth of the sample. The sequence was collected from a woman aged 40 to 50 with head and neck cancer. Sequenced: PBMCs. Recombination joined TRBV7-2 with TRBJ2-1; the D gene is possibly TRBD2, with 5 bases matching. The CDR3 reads CASSLTPGSYNEQFF. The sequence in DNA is TGTGCCAGCAGCTTAACACCGGGGTCCTACAATGAGCAGTTCTTC.